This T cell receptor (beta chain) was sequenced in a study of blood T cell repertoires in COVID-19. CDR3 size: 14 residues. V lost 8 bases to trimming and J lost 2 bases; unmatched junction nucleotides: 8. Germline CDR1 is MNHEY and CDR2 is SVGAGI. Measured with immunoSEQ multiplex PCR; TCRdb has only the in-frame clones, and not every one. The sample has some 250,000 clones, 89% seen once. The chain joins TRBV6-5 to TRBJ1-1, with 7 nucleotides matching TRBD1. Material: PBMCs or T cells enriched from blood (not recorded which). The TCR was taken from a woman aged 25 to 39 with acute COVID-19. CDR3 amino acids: CASFPTGLNTEAFF. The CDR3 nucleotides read TGTGCCAGCTTCCCGACAGGGCTTAACACTGAAGCTTTCTTT.